This paragraph covers one T cell receptor (beta chain) sequence. The clone's antigen remains unknown. Base qualities are not recorded, but no much larger clone differs from it by a single base. The data were taken from a study of preoperative IRX-2 immunotherapy in early breast cancer (dated by TCRdb to about 2019). The treatment or condition label for this specimen denotes: preoperative locoregional IRX-2 cytokine immunotherapy. The samples were obtained from a phase Ib study that tested preoperative, locoregional IRX-2 cytokine immunotherapy designed to prime immune responses. Donors were patients with early-stage breast cancer who received IRX-2 before surgery. Receptor amplification or capture employed the immunoSEQ multiplex PCR assay. TCRdb carries this immuneACCESS record with in-frame sequences only. Its versions omit some clonotypes, under half of them owing to an unresolved V gene in the studies checked, with the rest unexplained. This sample comprises over 60,000 clones, roughly 95% of them detected only once. The top ten constitute 1.5% to 2% of the sample.

Including the terminal cysteine and phenylalanine, the CDR3 comprises 16 residues. Only the CDR3 portion is preserved as DNA: 48 bases, with reading frame beginning at the first base. V is cut back by 7 bases and J by 0 bases, with 8 bases in the junction unmatched. The germline V gene specifies ENHRY as CDR1 and SYGVKD as CDR2. This TCR was recovered from a human donor with breast cancer. The chain uses TRBV10-3 and TRBJ2-2; 7 middle bases align to TRBD1. This material was obtained from a patient treated with IRX-2 immunotherapy. The CDR3 reads as follows: CAIKRGPEANTGELFF. The DNA sequence follows: TGTGCCATCAAAAGGGGGCCAGAAGCGAACACCGGGGAGCTGTTTTTT.